This paragraph reports one TCR beta chain. This entry comes from a study of T cells in Graves' hyperthyroidism and ophthalmopathy. It was RNA transcripts that yielded the amplified TCR beta CDR3 regions. A set of HTBI primers served as the primers for a first-round RT-PCR of the TCR CDR3. From the multiplex PCR reads, TCRdb called clonotypes with MiXCR, one entry per CDR3 protein. This table holds more than 500,000 distinct CDR3 sequences, around 50% found once. V dropped 3 bases and J dropped 6 bases, with 14 bases sitting between them. The length of the CDR3 is 15 residues. CDR1 and CDR2 from the germline V gene are SGHVS and FQNEAQ.

The receptor's source is an adult woman with Graves' disease, either hyperthyroidism or ophthalmopathy (not recorded which). Specimen: peripheral blood or thyroid tissue (not recorded which). This chain uses TRBV7-8 with TRBJ2-2; perhaps D is TRBD1 or TRBD2 (6 bases each). This chain's CDR3 is CASSLGGSIAGELFF. Here the CDR3 DNA reads TGTGCCAGCAGCTTGGGGGGCTCCATCGCCGGGGAGCTGTTTTTT. Full variable domain (rest looked up from reference TRBV7-8 and TRBJ2-2): GAGVSQSPRYKVAKRGQDVALRCDPISGHVSLFWYQQALGQGPEFLTYFQNEAQLDKSGLPSDRFFAERPEGSVSTLKIQRTQQEDSAVYLCASSLGGSIAGELFFGEGSRLTVL.